Given below is one TCR beta chain in context. Sequenced by immunoSEQ multiplex PCR; TCRdb stores in-frame clones only, minus some. The data show about 120,000 clones, over 75% seen once. The record originates from a study of blood T cell repertoires in COVID-19. With V trimmed by 4 bases and J by 7 bases, 10 bases remained unmatched. CDR1 is SGHRS and CDR2 is YFSETQ in the germline V gene. This CDR3 is 15 amino acids long. Sequencing input: peripheral blood. This TCR was recovered from a man at least 80 years old with active or convalescent COVID-19. This chain joins TRBV5-1 and TRBJ2-2; TRBD1 matches 7 bases. This CDR3 is CASSLNLQGNGELFF. As DNA, the CDR3 is TGCGCCAGCAGCCTCAACCTACAGGGGAACGGGGAGCTGTTTTTT.